This T cell receptor beta chain derives from a study of blood T cell repertoires in COVID-19. Original analysis: Reference gene primer amplification gave nucleated cell count estimates. Sequenced by immunoSEQ multiplex PCR; TCRdb stores in-frame clones only, minus some. V and J calls and clone size are given by that table; D and trimming were obtained from the DNA. The sample carries 250,000 or so clones, about nine tenths recorded once. Germline V gene lookup returns CDR1 KGHSH and CDR2 LQKENI. J was trimmed by 2 bases and V by 4 bases; bases with no gene match: 2. This CDR3 comprises 15 residues. Two negative PCRs, clearance, or symptom resolution characterized the recovered Cohort 3 donors.

The material sequenced was PBMCs or T cells enriched from blood (not recorded which). This clonotype originated in a man in his forties or fifties who had recovered from COVID-19. This chain links TRBV18 with TRBJ2-3; TRBD2 matches at 11 bases. The CDR3 nucleotides are TGTGCCAGCTCACGACTAGCGGGGCTCACAGATACGCAGTATTTT. It translates to CASSRLAGLTDTQYF.